This TCR beta chain was captured in a study of shared clonotypes between healthy human individuals. CDR1 and CDR2 from the germline V gene are KGHSH and LQKENI. This CDR3 is built from 12 residues. Between the trimmed V and J ends, which lost 3 bases and 1 base, there was a span of 0 bases. Authors' methods: Junction-only immunoSEQ sequences carried no quality scores, so filtering differed. Some clones are missing from TCRdb's copy, which holds only in-frame ones; the method was immunoSEQ multiplex PCR. D and trimming come from the DNA, and the V and J calls and clone size come from that table. The data contain hundreds of thousands of clones, approximately 95% of them singletons. CD8 cells regarded as naive lacked CD45RO, were positively chosen for CCR7, and omitted terminally differentiated effector memory CD45RA+ cells.

Source material: naive CD8+ T cells sorted from blood. The receptor's source is a woman younger than 45 in good health. The genes are TRBV18 and TRBJ2-2; D unresolved. CDR3 DNA: TGTGCCAGCTCACCGAACACCGGGGAGCTGTTTTTT. This translates into CASSPNTGELFF.